This record concerns one T cell receptor (beta chain) sequence. What it binds is unknown. The CDR3 contains 14 residues. The V gene's germline CDR1 is SGHNT and CDR2 YYREEE (reference sequence). The V end lost 0 bases, the J end lost 7 bases, and 10 bases lay between the germline ends. The source of the sample is a study of T cell responses to AZD1222 COVID-19 vaccine. For the study at large: Second-dose schedules of about 4 or about 12 weeks were combined.

Study-wide results and limits: The donor group comprised mostly white British people and more females; the analysis possibly underestimated clonal diversity. The study sampled repertoires only after the peak T cell response. Seropositive AZD1222 recipients at baseline numbered only five or six.

Assay: immunoSEQ multiplex PCR; the TCRdb copy retains only in-frame clones and omits some. This sample has some 200,000 clones, with 90% to 95% found just once. The clonotype originates from an adult in good health. The chain combines TRBV5-4 with TRBJ2-2, with D possibly matching TRBD2 (5 bases). The sequenced sample was peripheral blood, obtained on day 0 of AZD1222 vaccination. Here the CDR3 reads CASSLGLAVGELFF. CDR3 DNA: TGTGCCAGCAGCTTGGGGCTAGCTGTCGGGGAGCTGTTTTTT.